This T cell receptor (beta chain) was found in a study of T cells after yellow fever vaccination. This clonotype was recorded a few times. TCRdb re-called the 5' RACE reads through MiXCR, storing one row per CDR3 protein. The data hold about 430,000 distinct CDR3 sequences, with approximately 18% observed a single time. The CDR3 loop spans 20 amino acids. Germline trimming cut 5 bases from V and 3 bases from J; bases unmatched to any gene: 15. Looked up from germline, CDR1 is MGHRA and CDR2 is YSYEKL. The gene calls are TRBV4-1 and TRBJ2-1; 14 nucleotides match TRBD2. The sequence derives from a man aged 18 to 30 who received the YFV17D yellow fever vaccine. Here the sequenced sample was PBMCs, taken before the yellow fever booster vaccination. For the CDR3, the DNA is TGCGCCAGCAGCTTCCGACTCGGGACTAGCGGGGGCCATATCTACAATGAGCAGTTCTTC. Translated: CASSFRLGTSGGHIYNEQFF.